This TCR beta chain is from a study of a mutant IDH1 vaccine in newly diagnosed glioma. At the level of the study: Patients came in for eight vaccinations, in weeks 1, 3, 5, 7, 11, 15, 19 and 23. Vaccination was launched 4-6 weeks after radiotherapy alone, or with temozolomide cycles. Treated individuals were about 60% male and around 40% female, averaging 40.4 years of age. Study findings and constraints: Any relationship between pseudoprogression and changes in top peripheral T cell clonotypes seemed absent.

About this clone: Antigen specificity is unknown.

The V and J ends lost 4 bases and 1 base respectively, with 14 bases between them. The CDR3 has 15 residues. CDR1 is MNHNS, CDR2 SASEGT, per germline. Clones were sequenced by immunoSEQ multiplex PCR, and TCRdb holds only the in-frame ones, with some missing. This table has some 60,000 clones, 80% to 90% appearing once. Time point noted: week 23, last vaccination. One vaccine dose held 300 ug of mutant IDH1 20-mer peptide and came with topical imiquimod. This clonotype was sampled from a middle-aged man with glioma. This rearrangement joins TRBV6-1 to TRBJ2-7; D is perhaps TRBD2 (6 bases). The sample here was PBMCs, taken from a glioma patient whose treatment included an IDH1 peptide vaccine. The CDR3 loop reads CASSVHGRGSYEQYF. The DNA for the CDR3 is TGTGCCAGCAGTGTTCACGGGAGAGGGTCCTACGAGCAGTACTTC.